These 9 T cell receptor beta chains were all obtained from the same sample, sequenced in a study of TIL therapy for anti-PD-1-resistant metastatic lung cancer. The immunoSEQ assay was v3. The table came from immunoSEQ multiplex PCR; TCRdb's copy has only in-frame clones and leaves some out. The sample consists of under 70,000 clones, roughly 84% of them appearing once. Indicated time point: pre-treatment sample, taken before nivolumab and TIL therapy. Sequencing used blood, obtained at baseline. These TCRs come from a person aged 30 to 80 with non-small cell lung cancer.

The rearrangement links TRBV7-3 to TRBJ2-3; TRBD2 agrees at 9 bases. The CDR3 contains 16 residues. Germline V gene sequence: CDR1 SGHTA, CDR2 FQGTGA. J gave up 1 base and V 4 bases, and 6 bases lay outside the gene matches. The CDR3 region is CASSSQERGGTDTQYF. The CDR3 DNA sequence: TGTGCCAGCAGCTCCCAAGAGCGGGGGGGCACAGATACGCAGTATTTT.

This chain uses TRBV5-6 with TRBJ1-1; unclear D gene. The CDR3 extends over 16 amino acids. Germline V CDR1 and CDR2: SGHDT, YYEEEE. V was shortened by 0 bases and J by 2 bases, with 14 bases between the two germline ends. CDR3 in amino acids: CASSLDGKSINTEAFF. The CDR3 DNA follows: TGTGCCAGCAGCTTGGACGGGAAATCTATTAACACTGAAGCTTTCTTT.

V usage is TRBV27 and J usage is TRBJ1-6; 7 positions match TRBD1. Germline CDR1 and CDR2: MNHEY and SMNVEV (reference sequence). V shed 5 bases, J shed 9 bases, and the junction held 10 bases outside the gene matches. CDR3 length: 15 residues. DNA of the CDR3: TGTGCCAGCAGTACGCTCGGGACAGAAAGTTCACCCCTCCACTTT. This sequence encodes CASSTLGTESSPLHF.

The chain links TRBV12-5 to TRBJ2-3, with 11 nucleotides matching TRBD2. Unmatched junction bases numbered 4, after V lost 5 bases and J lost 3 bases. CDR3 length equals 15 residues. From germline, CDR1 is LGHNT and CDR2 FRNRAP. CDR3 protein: CASGILAGVTDTQYF. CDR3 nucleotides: TGTGCTAGTGGTATACTAGCGGGAGTTACAGATACGCAGTATTTT.

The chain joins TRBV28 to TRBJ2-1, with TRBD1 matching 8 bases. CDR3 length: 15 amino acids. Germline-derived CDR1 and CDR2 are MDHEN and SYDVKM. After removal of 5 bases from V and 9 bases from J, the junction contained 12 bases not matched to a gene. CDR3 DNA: TGTGCCAGCAGTGCCGGGACAGGAGGTCAGAGTGAGCAGTTCTTC. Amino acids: CASSAGTGGQSEQFF.

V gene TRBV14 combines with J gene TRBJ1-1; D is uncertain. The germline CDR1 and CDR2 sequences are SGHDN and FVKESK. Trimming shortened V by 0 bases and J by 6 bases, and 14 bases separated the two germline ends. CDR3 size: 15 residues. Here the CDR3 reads CASSQDFHGPPEAFF. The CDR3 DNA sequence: TGTGCCAGCAGCCAAGACTTCCACGGTCCCCCTGAAGCTTTCTTT.

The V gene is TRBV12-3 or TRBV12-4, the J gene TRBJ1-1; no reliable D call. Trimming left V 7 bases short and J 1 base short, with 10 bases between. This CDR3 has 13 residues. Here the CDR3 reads CASIRTENTEAFF. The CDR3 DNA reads TGTGCCAGCATTAGGACCGAGAACACTGAAGCTTTCTTT.

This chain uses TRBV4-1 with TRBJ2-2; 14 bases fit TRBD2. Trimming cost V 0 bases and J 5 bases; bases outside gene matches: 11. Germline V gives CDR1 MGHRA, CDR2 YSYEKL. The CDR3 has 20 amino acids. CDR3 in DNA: TGCGCCAGCAGCCAAGAACCTTATTCGGGACTAGCGGGAGTAACCGGGGAGCTGTTTTTT. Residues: CASSQEPYSGLAGVTGELFF.

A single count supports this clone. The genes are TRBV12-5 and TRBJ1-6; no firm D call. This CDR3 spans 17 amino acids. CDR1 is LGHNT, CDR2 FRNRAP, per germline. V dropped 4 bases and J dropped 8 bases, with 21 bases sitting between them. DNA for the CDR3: TGTGCTAGTGGTTCCCGAACCCTACTGGGATCACATTCACCCCTCCACTTT. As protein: CASGSRTLLGSHSPLHF.